A single TCR beta chain is shown here with its context. No antigen is known for it. Nothing much larger sits one base from this clone, and base qualities are not available. Participants in the prospective study were enrolled through a virtual design, were aged roughly 18 to 100 years, and lived in about two dozen United States geographic areas. In the prospective study, participants were assigned to cohorts based on the clinical history participants reported in a screening survey and a study questionnaire. A participant counted as exposed if, within 2 weeks of entering the study, that participant had been in contact with someone who had a PCR-confirmed or clinician-diagnosed COVID-19 case. Mobile phlebotomists in the prospective study collected whole blood, serum and a nasopharyngeal or oropharyngeal swab from every participant. Over a roughly two-month period, participants in the prospective study had the option of providing additional blood draws and questionnaires. Prospective study blood samples were shipped either frozen or at room temperature before DNA extraction.

The data originate from a study of blood T cell repertoires in COVID-19 (dated by TCRdb to between 2020 and 2021). As for the study more broadly: The collaborator samples originated in the United States, Italy and Spain and spanned the acute and convalescent phases of COVID-19. The prospective study material was composed of cDNA or gDNA derived from T cells, B-cell-depleted T cells, or PBMCs. Deeply sampled blood TCRbeta repertoires from subjects exposed to, actively infected with, or recovered from COVID-19 were included in the dataset. The repertoires were made available in a free public database intended to serve as a resource for research on the immune response to SARS-CoV-2. The samples were drawn from the first 160 participants of the ongoing ImmuneRACE study and from under 1,500 subjects provided by 6 global collaborators. Sample metadata almost always included a de-identified subject ID, COVID-19 status, age in years and sex. Where available, HLA class I and class II types were obtained from metadata supplied by the sample provider rather than from assay-based typing. What the research found in general, with its limitations: Clinical and demographic metadata were provided uncurated, with the amount varying by source and participant.

Germline trimming: 7 bases from V, 9 bases from J; junction bases outside gene matches: 13. Reading the germline V gene gives CDR1 SQVTM and CDR2 ANQGSEA. Spanning cysteine to phenylalanine, the CDR3 consists of 13 amino acids. Kept here is only the CDR3 DNA, which spans 39 bases and is read in frame from base 1. TCRbeta CDR3 regions were amplified from genomic DNA by means of the immunoSEQ Assay, a bias-controlled multiplex PCR. In the original analysis: Within the assay, amplification of reference gene primers was used to estimate how many nucleated cells each sample contained. To quantify the absolute abundance of each unique TCRbeta CDR3 rearrangement, sequence reads were collapsed and filtered. For each sample, productive Simpson clonality was calculated by taking the square root of Simpson's diversity index across productive rearrangements. The table was pulled from immuneACCESS by TCRdb, which kept in-frame rearrangements only. Such tables lose some clones; where checked, under half of the loss comes from unresolved V genes, and the rest has no known cause. V, J and clone size were drawn from that table, and D and trimming were deduced from the DNA. The sample table records 280,000 or so clones; roughly 89% of these occur just once. The ten largest clones capture under 3.5% of the sample.

The V and J segments used are TRBV29-1 and TRBJ2-7; TRBD1 matches 9 bases in the middle. Sequencing was carried out using PBMCs or T cells enriched from blood (not recorded which). The origin of this receptor is a woman aged 45 to 65 who had been exposed to COVID-19. The nucleotides are TGCAGCGCCTGGGACAGGGATGCTACGGGGCAGTACTTC. Its coded protein is CSAWDRDATGQYF.